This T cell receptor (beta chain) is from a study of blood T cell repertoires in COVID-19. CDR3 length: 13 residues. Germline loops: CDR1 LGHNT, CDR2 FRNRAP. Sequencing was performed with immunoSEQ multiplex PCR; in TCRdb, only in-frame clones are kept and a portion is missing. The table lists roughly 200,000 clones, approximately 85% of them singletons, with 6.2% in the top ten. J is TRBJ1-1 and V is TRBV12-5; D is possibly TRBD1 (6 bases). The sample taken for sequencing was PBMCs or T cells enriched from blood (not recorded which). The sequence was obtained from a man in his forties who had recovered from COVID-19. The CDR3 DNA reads TGTGCAGGGGAGGGGGTATCGAACACTGAAGCTTTCTTT. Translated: CAGEGVSNTEAFF.